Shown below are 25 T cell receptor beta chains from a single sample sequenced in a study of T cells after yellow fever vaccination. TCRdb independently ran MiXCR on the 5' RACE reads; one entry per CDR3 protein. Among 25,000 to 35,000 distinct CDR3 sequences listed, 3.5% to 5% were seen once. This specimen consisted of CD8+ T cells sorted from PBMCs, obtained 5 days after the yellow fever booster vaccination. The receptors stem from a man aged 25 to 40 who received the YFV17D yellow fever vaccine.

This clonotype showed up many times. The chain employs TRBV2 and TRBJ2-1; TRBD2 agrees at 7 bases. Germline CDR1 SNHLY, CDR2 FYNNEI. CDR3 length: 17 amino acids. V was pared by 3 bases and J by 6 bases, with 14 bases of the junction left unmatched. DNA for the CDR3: TGTGCCAGCAGTGACCGGGGGACTATCTGGGGCCTCAATGAGCAGTTCTTC. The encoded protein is CASSDRGTIWGLNEQFF.

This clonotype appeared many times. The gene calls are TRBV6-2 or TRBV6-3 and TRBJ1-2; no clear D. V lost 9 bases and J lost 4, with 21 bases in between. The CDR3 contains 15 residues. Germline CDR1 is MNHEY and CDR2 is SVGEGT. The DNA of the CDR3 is TGTGCCAGTGCACCCCGGGAGGAGGTCGGCTATGGCTACACCTTC. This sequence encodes CASAPREEVGYGYTF.

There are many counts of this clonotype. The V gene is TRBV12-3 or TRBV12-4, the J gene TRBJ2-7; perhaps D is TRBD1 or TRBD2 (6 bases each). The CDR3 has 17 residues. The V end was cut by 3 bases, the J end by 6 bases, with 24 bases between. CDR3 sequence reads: CASSFSRGERPDLEQYF. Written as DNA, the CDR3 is TGTGCCAGCAGTTTTAGTAGGGGGGAGCGCCCTGACCTCGAGCAGTACTTC.

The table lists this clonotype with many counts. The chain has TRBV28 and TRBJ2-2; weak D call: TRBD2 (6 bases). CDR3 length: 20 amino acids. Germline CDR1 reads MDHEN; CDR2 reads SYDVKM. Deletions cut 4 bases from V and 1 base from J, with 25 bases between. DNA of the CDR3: TGTGCCAGCAGTTCTCGACTAGTGGGTATTCTACGGGTGAACACCGGGGAGCTGTTTTTT. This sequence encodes CASSSRLVGILRVNTGELFF. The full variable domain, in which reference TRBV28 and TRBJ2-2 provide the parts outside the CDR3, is DVKVTQSSRYLVKRTGEKVFLECVQDMDHENMFWYRQDPGLGLRLIYFSYDVKMKEKGDIPEGYSVSREKKERFSLILESASTNQTSMYLCASSSRLVGILRVNTGELFFGEGSRLTVL.

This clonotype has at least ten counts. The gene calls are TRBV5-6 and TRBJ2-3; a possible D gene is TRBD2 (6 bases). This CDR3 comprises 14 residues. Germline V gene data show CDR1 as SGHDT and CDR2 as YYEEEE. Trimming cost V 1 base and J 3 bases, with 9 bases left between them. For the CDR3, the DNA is TGTGCCAGCAGCTTGAGGGGAGGTACAGATACGCAGTATTTT. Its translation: CASSLRGGTDTQYF.

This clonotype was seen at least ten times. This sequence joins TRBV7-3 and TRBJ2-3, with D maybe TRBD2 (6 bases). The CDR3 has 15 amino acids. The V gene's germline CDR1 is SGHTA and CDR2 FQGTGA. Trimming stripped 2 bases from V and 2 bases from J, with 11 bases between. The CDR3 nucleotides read TGTGCCAGCAGCTTATGGGGCGGGGACACAGATACGCAGTATTTT. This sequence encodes CASSLWGGDTDTQYF.

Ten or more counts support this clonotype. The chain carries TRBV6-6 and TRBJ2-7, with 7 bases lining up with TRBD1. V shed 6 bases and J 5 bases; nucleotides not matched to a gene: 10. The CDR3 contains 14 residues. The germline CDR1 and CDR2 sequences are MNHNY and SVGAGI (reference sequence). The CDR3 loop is CASSQQGTWNEQYF. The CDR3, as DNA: TGTGCCAGCAGCCAACAGGGGACATGGAACGAGCAGTACTTC.

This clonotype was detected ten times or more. CDR3 DNA: TGTGCCAGCAGCTTTGGGACGGTTAACTATGGCTACACCTTC. Translating it yields CASSFGTVNYGYTF. V gene TRBV11-2 combines with J gene TRBJ1-2; D is perhaps TRBD1 (5 bases). There are 14 residues in the CDR3. V lost 3 bases and J lost 1, with 9 bases in between. Germline loops: CDR1 SGHAT, CDR2 FQNNGV.

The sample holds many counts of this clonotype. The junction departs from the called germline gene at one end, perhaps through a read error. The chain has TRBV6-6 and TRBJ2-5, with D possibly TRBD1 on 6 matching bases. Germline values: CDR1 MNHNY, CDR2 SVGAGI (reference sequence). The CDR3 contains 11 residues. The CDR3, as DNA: TGTGCCGGCAGGGGTGGAGAGACCCAGTACTTC. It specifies CAGRGGETQYF.

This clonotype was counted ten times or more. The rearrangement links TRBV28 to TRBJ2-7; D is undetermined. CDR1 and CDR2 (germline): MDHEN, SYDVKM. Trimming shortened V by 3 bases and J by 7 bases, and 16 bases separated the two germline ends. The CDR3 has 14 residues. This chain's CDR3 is CASSFRVDHGEQYF. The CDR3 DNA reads TGTGCCAGCAGTTTTCGGGTGGATCATGGGGAGCAGTACTTC.

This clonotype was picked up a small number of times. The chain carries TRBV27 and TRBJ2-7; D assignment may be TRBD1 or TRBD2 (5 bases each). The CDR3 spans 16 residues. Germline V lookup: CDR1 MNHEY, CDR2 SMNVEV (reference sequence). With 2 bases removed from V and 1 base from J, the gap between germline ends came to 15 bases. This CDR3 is CASSLTVGEYSYEQYF. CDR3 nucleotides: TGTGCCAGCAGTTTAACCGTGGGGGAGTATTCCTACGAGCAGTACTTC.

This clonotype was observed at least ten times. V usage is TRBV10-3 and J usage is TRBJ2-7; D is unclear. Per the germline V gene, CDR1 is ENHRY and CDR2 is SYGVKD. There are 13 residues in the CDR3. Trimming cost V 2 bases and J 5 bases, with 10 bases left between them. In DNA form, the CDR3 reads TGTGCCATCAGTGAGCGAGTTAACAACGAGCAGTACTTC. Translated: CAISERVNNEQYF.

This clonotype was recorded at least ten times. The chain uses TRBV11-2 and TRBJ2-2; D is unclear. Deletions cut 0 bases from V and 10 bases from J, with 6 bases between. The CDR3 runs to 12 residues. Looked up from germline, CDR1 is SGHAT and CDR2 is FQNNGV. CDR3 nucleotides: TGTGCCAGCAGCTTAGATAATCCGGAGCTGTTTTTT. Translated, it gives CASSLDNPELFF.

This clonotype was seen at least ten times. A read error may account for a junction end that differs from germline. The CDR3 DNA follows: TGTGCTAGCAGCTTAACAGCGGGAGGCTACAATGAGCAGTTCTTC. This sequence encodes CASSLTAGGYNEQFF. This chain connects TRBV7-7 to TRBJ2-1; 9 bases map to TRBD2. Germline V lookup: CDR1 SSHAT, CDR2 FNYEAQ (reference sequence). This CDR3 is 15 amino acids long.

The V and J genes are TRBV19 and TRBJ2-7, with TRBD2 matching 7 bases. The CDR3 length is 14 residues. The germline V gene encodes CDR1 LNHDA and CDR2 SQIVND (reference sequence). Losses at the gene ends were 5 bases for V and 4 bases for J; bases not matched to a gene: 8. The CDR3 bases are TGTGCCAGTAGTTTCGCGGGAGCAACATACGAGCAGTACTTC. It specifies CASSFAGATYEQYF.

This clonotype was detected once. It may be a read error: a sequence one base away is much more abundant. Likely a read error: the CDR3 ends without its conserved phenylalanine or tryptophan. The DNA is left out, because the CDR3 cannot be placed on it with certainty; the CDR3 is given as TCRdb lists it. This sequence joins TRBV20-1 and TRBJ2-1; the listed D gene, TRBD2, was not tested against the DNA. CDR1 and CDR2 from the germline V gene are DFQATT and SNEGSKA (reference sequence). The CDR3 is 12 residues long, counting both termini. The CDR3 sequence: CSALPPGTSEFY.

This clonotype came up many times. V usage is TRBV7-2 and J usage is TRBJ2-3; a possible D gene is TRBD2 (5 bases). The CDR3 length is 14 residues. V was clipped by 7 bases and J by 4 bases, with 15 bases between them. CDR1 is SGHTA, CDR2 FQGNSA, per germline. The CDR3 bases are TGTGCCAGCACCCTTTTTAGCGCCCCAGATACGCAGTATTTT. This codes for CASTLFSAPDTQYF.

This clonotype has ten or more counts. The chain's CDR3 is CASSYRTSGRTGELFF. The CDR3 DNA reads TGTGCCAGTAGTTACCGGACTAGCGGGAGGACCGGGGAGCTGTTTTTT. The J gene is TRBJ2-2, the V gene TRBV19, with 14 bases identical to TRBD2. The trim removed 5 bases at V and 5 bases at J, leaving 4 bases unmatched. The germline CDR1 and CDR2 sequences are LNHDA and SQIVND (reference sequence). This CDR3 contains 16 residues.

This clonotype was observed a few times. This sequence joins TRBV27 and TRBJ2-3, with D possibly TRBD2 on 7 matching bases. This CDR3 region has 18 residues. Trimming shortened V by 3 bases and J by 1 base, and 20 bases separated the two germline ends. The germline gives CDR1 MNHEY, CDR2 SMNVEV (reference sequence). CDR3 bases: TGTGCCAGCAGTTTGATCCGAGGGCGGGGGCCCGGCACAGATACGCAGTATTTT. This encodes CASSLIRGRGPGTDTQYF.

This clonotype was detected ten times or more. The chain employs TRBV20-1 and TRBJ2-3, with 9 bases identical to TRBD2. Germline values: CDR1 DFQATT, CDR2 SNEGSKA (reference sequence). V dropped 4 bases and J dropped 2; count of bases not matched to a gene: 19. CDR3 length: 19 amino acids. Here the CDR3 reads CSANQLSSGTTWITDTQYF. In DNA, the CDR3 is TGCAGTGCTAACCAGTTATCTAGCGGGACGACCTGGATCACAGATACGCAGTATTTT.

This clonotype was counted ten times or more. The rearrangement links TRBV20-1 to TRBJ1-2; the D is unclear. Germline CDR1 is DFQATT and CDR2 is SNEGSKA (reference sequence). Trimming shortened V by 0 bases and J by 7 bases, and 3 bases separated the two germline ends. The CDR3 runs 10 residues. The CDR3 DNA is TGCAGTGCTAGAGATCGTGGCTACACCTTC. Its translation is CSARDRGYTF.

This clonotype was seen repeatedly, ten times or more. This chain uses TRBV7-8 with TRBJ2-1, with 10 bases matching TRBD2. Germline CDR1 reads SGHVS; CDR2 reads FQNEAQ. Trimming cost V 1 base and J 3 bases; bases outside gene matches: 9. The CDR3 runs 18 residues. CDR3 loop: CASSLVELAGMGYNEQFF. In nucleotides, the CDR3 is TGTGCCAGCAGCTTAGTGGAACTAGCGGGGATGGGCTACAATGAGCAGTTCTTC. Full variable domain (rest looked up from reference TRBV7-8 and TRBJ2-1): GAGVSQSPRYKVAKRGQDVALRCDPISGHVSLFWYQQALGQGPEFLTYFQNEAQLDKSGLPSDRFFAERPEGSVSTLKIQRTQQEDSAVYLCASSLVELAGMGYNEQFFGPGTRLTVL.

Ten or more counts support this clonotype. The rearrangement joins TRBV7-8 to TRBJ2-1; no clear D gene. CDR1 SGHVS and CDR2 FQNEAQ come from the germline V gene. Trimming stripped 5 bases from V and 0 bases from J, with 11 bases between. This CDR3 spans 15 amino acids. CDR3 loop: CASSLGPISYNEQFF. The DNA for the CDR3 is TGTGCCAGCAGCCTAGGACCCATCTCCTACAATGAGCAGTTCTTC.

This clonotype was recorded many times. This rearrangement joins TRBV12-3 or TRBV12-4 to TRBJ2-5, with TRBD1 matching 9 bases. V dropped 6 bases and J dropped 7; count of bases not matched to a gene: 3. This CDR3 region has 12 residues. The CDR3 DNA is TGTGCCAGCAGCCGGACAGGGGCGACCCAGTACTTC. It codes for CASSRTGATQYF.

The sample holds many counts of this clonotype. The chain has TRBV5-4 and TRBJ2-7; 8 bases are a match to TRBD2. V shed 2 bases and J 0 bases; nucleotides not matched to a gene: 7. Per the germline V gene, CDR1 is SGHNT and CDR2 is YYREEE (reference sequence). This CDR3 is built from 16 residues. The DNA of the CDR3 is TGTGCCAGCAGCTTCACTAGCGGATTCAGCTCCTACGAGCAGTACTTC. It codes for CASSFTSGFSSYEQYF.